This T cell receptor (beta chain) was captured in a study of tumor-infiltrating lymphocytes in oesophageal squamous cell carcinoma. Each CDR3 protein is one row after TCRdb ran MiXCR on the PCR reads. The table lists roughly 16,000 distinct CDR3 sequences, approximately 46% of them singletons. This clonotype is categorized as medium-sized. Input material: blood. This clonotype was obtained from a female donor with esophageal squamous cell carcinoma.

The CDR3 reads CASSPSGSRGNQPQHF. The CDR3 nucleotides read TGTGCCAGCAGCCCCTCCGGTTCAAGGGGCAATCAGCCCCAGCATTTT. V and J are TRBV7-2 and TRBJ1-5; D unresolved. The CDR3 consists of 16 residues. V was pared by 5 bases and J by 2 bases, with 16 bases between. From germline, CDR1 is SGHTA and CDR2 FQGNSA.